What follows is one T cell receptor beta chain and its context. CDR3 size: 13 residues. Time point in this sample: inflamed ileum from the surgical specimen. This sample is drawn from a study of T cell repertoires in ileal Crohn's disease. Study in general: About half of patients got postoperative therapy: approximately twelve thiopurines, over 15 anti-TNF.

Some clones are missing from TCRdb's copy, which holds only in-frame ones; the method was immunoSEQ multiplex PCR. This sample has some 3,000 clones, with more than 75% found just once. The sequencing input was ileal tissue. V is TRBV21-1 and J is TRBJ2-3. TRBV21-1 corresponds to a pseudogene. The source is an adult with Crohn's disease. As DNA, the CDR3 is TGTGCCAGCAGCAAAGACAGCACAGATACGCAGTATTTT. As protein: CASSKDSTDTQYF.